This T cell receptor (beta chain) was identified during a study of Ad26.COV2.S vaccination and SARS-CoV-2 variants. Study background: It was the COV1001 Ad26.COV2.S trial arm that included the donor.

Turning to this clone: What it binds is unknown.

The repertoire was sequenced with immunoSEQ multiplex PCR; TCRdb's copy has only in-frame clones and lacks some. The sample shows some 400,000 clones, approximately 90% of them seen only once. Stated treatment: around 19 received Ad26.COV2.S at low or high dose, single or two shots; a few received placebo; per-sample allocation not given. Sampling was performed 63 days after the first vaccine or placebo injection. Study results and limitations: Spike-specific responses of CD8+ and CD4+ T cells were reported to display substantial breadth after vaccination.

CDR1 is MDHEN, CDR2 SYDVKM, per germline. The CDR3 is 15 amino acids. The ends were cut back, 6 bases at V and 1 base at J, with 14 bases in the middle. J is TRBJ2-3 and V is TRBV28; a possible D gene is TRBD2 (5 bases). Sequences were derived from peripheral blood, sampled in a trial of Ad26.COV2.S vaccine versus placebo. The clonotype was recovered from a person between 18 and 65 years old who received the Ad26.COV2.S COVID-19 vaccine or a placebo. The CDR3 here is CASSLYRERTDTQYF. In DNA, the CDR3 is TGTGCCAGCAGCTTGTACCGGGAACGCACAGATACGCAGTATTTT.